These 2 T cell receptor beta chains came from one sample sequenced in a study of blood T cell repertoires in COVID-19. Produced via immunoSEQ multiplex PCR; TCRdb's table is partial and in-frame only. The table has around 60,000 clones, around 87% seen once. The sequencing input was peripheral blood. The receptor set was obtained from a man aged 55 to 69 with active COVID-19.

V usage is TRBV9 and J usage is TRBJ2-2, with D uncertain. This CDR3 is built from 12 residues. Germline values: CDR1 SGDLS, CDR2 YYNGEE. V lost 2 bases, J lost 7 bases, and 6 bases lay in between. CDR3 loop: CASSVEVGELFF. The DNA of the CDR3 is TGTGCCAGCAGCGTTGAGGTCGGGGAGCTGTTTTTT.

V is TRBV7-8 and J is TRBJ1-5; D not certain. Germline CDR1 is SGHVS and CDR2 is FQNEAQ. There are 15 residues in the CDR3. V was cut by 3 bases and J by 4 bases, with 13 bases left in between. The CDR3 protein is CASSLSSLGNQPQHF. The CDR3 nucleotides are TGTGCCAGCAGCTTGTCGAGTCTAGGTAATCAGCCCCAGCATTTT.